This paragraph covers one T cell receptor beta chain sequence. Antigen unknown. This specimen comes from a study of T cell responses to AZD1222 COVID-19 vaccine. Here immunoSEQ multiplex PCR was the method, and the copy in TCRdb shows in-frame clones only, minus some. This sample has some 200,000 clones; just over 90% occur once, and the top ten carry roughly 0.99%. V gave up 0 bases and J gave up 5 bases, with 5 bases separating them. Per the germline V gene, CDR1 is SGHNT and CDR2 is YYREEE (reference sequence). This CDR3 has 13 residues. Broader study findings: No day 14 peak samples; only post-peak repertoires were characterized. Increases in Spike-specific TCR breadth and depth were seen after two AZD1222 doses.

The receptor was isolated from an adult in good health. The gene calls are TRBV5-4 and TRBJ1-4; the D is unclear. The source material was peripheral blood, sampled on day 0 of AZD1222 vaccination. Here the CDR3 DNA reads TGTGCCAGCAGCTTGGGTCTCAATGAAAAACTGTTTTTT. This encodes CASSLGLNEKLFF.